This T cell receptor (beta chain) was identified during a study of T-cell memory formation after mild COVID-19. About the research overall: The TCR clusters were mostly specific to one donor.

Germline values: CDR1 SQVTM, CDR2 ANQGSEA. Trimming removed 1 base from V and 4 bases from J, with 13 bases in between. The CDR3 contains 15 residues. The sample holds a few counts of this clonotype. Its specificity is not known. Using constant-segment primers, 5'RACE produced TCR alpha and TCR beta cDNA libraries carrying sample barcodes and UMIs. TCRdb reanalysed the 5' RACE reads using MiXCR and keeps one entry per CDR3 protein. This sample has some 120,000 distinct CDR3 sequences, with more than 15% found just once. Study results and caveats: A second wave expanding day 15 to 37 was CD4+-biased; contracting clones were balanced. A second wave of clones peaked on day 37, and their SARS-CoV-2 specificity went unconfirmed.

The specimen sequenced was PBMCs or a T cell subset sorted from them (not recorded which). This clonotype was sampled from an adult woman who had mild COVID-19 (a few samples of this study predate the infection). Cell type and time point are not known. The chain recombines TRBV29-1 with TRBJ2-2; perhaps TRBD1 as D (6 bases). CDR3 amino acids: CSVEAGTYPTGELFF. DNA of the CDR3: TGCAGCGTTGAAGCAGGGACATATCCCACCGGGGAGCTGTTTTTT.